Sequencing of this T cell receptor (beta chain) was carried out in a study of blood T cells in healthy people across ages. Findings and limits, study-wide: The study lacked donor CMV status, which possibly confounded expanded clonotype changes. When set beside aged donors, long-lived donors presented more naive CD4+ cells and higher diversity. Naive T cell percentage and TCR beta diversity correlated strongly.

This clonotype was seen once. The antigen remains undetermined. For the second PCR, which ran for roughly 6 to 11 cycles, a sample-barcoded 5' primer and a J-beta primer mix were used. TCRdb analysed the 5' RACE reads with MiXCR anew, one entry per CDR3 protein. The sample consists of 660,000 or so distinct CDR3 sequences, approximately 50% of them appearing once. Researchers isolated at least 6 million PBMCs per sample. This CDR3 is 14 amino acids long. Trimming left V 5 bases short and J 0 bases short, with 14 bases between. Germline CDR1 is SQVTM and CDR2 is ANQGSEA. The source of this sequence is a man aged 55 to 70 in good health. Sequenced sample: blood. The V and J genes are TRBV29-1 and TRBJ2-7, with D tentatively TRBD1 (6 bases). The CDR3 region is CSVLIQGSSYEQYF. For the CDR3, the DNA is TGCAGCGTTTTAATTCAGGGGAGCTCCTACGAGCAGTACTTC.